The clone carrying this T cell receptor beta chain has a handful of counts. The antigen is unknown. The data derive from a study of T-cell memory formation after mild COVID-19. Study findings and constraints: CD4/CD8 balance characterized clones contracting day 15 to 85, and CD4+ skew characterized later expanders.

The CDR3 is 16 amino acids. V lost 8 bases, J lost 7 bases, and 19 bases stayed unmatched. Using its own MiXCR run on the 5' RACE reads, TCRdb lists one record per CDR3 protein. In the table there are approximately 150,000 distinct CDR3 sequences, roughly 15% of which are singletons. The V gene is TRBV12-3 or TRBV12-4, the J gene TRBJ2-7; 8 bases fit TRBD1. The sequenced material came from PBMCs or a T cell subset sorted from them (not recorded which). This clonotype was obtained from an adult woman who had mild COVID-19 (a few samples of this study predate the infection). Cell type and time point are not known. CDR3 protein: CASGRNRGAQLREQYF. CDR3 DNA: TGTGCCAGCGGAAGAAACAGGGGGGCTCAGCTCCGGGAGCAGTACTTC.